Presented here are 20 T cell receptor beta chains from one specimen sequenced in a study of T cells in women clearing cervical HPV infection. The assay was immunoSEQ multiplex PCR, and TCRdb's table has in-frame clones only and misses some. In total, the table holds roughly 28,000 clones. The sequenced sample was blood buffy coat. Receptors originate from a woman between 18 and 69 years old with a cervical HPV16 infection that either progressed to CIN3+ or cleared (not recorded which).

On this clone itself: The CDR3 is cut off 3 residues early in the read; its end comes from the germline J gene. The V gene is TRBV7-9, the J gene TRBJ1-1; possibly TRBD1 for D (5 bases). There are 15 residues in the CDR3. CDR1 is SEHNR, CDR2 FQNEAQ, per germline (reference sequence). The V and J ends lost 1 base and 0 bases respectively, with 9 bases between them. The CDR3 DNA, read in part, is TGTGCCAGCAGCTTAGAGGGGTCTGTGAACACTGAA. Amino acid sequence: CASSLEGSVNTE. Given in full, the CDR3 is CASSLEGSVNTEAFF.

To note about this clone: The read comes to an end 3 residues before the CDR3 does, leaving the germline J gene to fill in the end. The rearrangement links TRBV19 to TRBJ2-3; 11 bases are shared with TRBD2. The V gene end was trimmed by 4 bases and the J gene end by 1 base; junction bases not matched to a gene: 4. CDR3 size: 16 residues. Looked up from germline, CDR1 is LNHDA and CDR2 is SQIVND (reference sequence). CDR3 DNA (partial): TGTGCCAGTAGTAAGGGACTAGCGGCGGGCACAGATACG. Its translation: CASSKGLAAGTDT. The CDR3 in full is CASSKGLAAGTDTQYF.

On this clone: The read terminates 3 residues before the CDR3 end, so the remaining end is supplied by the germline J gene. The chain couples TRBV5-1 to TRBJ2-5; 7 positions agree with TRBD1. The germline V gene has CDR1 SGHRS and CDR2 YFSETQ. The trim removed 4 bases at V and 5 bases at J, leaving 11 bases unmatched. The CDR3 runs to 15 residues. This chain's CDR3 is CASSRRQGYGETQYF. The DNA read from the CDR3 is TGCGCCAGCAGCCGCCGACAGGGTTACGGGGAGACC.

A note on this clone: The read is 3 residues too short to cover the CDR3 end, so that end is filled in from the germline J gene. This rearrangement joins TRBV4-1 to TRBJ2-5; perhaps TRBD1 as D (6 bases). Germline V CDR1 and CDR2: MGHRA, YSYEKL. The CDR3 has 15 residues. V lost 3 bases to trimming and J lost 2 bases, with 13 bases between them. The CDR3 reads CASSQLGQLQETQYF. The covered CDR3 bases are TGCGCCAGCAGCCAGCTCGGACAGTTGCAAGAGACC.

Concerning this clone: The CDR3 end is not reached by the read, which stops 3 residues before it; the germline J gene fills it in. The chain is built from TRBV2 and TRBJ2-3; 7 bases match TRBD1. This CDR3 is built from 13 residues. Trimming cost V 6 bases and J 1 base; bases outside gene matches: 1. The germline V gene encodes CDR1 SNHLY and CDR2 FYNNEI. The CDR3 DNA, read in part, is TGTGCCAGCAGAGGGGGCCGCACAGATACG. Its translation is CASRGGRTDT. The full CDR3 protein is CASRGGRTDTQYF.

Remarks on this clone: The observed sequence ends 3 residues before the CDR3 terminus, with the missing tail filled in from the germline J gene. The chain recombines TRBV7-2 with TRBJ2-3; D may be TRBD2 (7 bases). This CDR3 region has 14 residues. The germline V gene encodes CDR1 SGHTA and CDR2 FQGNSA. CDR3 DNA (partial): TGTGCCAGCAGCCGGGGGGCGGCTCAAGAGACG. Protein sequence: CASSRGAAQET. In full, the CDR3 is CASSRGAAQETQYF.

A note on this clone: The read terminates 3 residues before the CDR3 end, so the remaining end is supplied by the germline J gene. The chain has TRBV18 and TRBJ2-5, with D perhaps TRBD2 (6 bases). V was shortened by 2 bases and J by 5 bases, with 12 bases between the two germline ends. Germline loops: CDR1 KGHSH, CDR2 LQKENI. The CDR3 contains 14 residues. The sequenced CDR3 bases are TGTGCCAGCTCACCATCTCGGGGGACTGAGACC. Protein sequence: CASSPSRGTET. The full CDR3 reads CASSPSRGTETQYF.

A remark on this clone: The read stops 3 residues short of the end of the CDR3; the missing end is completed from the germline J gene. The genes are TRBV19 and TRBJ2-7; D may be TRBD2 (5 bases). CDR3 length equals 14 residues. Trimming pared 8 bases from V and 2 bases from J, leaving 16 bases between. The germline CDR1 and CDR2 sequences are LNHDA and SQIVND (reference sequence). The CDR3 bases that were read are TGTGCCAGTCGGGGAAGGCAGCCTCCCTACGAG. The encoded protein is CASRGRQPPYE. The full CDR3 protein is CASRGRQPPYEQYF.

The sequenced part of the CDR3 DNA is TGCAGCGTTGAGTGGACTAGTGTTGAG. Protein: CSVEWTSVE. The CDR3 as a whole reads CSVEWTSVEQFF. This chain connects TRBV29-1 to TRBJ2-1; 7 nucleotides agree with TRBD2. Read coverage stops 3 residues before the CDR3 terminus; the germline J gene supplies the remainder. V dropped 3 bases and J dropped 9; count of bases not matched to a gene: 5. This CDR3 spans 12 amino acids. Germline V CDR1 and CDR2: SQVTM, ANQGSEA.

A word on this clone: Mismatch with germline at one junction end may stem from a read error. The read halts 3 residues ahead of the CDR3 end, with the missing end drawn from the germline J gene. V is TRBV7-9 and J is TRBJ2-3; no clear D gene. Germline CDR1 reads SEHNR; CDR2 reads FQNEAQ (reference sequence). CDR3 length: 13 amino acids. The CDR3 spells CASSFSNAETQYF. CDR3 DNA, as far as it was read: TGTGCCAGCAGCTTTAGCAACGCAGAGACG.

A word on this clone: From the germline J gene comes the end of the CDR3, since the read stops 3 residues before it. This sequence joins TRBV30 and TRBJ1-5, with TRBD1 matching 11 bases. The CDR3 has 14 amino acids. Germline assignment: CDR1 GTSNPN and CDR2 SVGIG (reference sequence). The V and J ends lost 2 bases and 6 bases, in that order; junction bases with no gene match: 3. The part of the CDR3 DNA that was read is TGTGCCTGGAGTTTCGGGACAGGGGGTCAGCCC. Amino acids: CAWSFGTGGQP. Given in full, the CDR3 is CAWSFGTGGQPQHF. Full variable domain (outside the CDR3, taken from reference TRBV30 and TRBJ1-5): SQTIHQWPATLVQPVGSPLSLECTVEGTSNPNLYWYRQAAGRGLQLLFYSVGIGQISSEVPQNLSASRPQDRQFILSSKKLLLSDSGFYLCAWSFGTGGQPQHFGDGTRLSIL.

As to this clone: The read ends 3 residues shy of where the CDR3 ends; the end is completed using the germline J gene. The V gene is TRBV30, the J gene TRBJ1-2; possible D gene TRBD1, 6 bases. This CDR3 contains 15 residues. V was shortened by 4 bases and J by 4 bases, with 19 bases between the two germline ends. Germline V CDR1 and CDR2: GTSNPN, SVGIG (reference sequence). CDR3 sequence reads: CAWTTGRVGPYGYTF. CDR3 DNA, as far as it was read: TGTGCCTGGACAACAGGGCGGGTCGGACCCTATGGC.

CDR3 DNA, as far as it was read: TGTGCCAGCAGTAGGGCACTTCAGTCCCGAGAAAAA. It yields the protein CASSRALQSREK. The whole CDR3 is CASSRALQSREKLFF. The chain employs TRBV27 and TRBJ1-4; D not certain. The read terminates 3 residues before the CDR3 end, so the remaining end is supplied by the germline J gene. The ends were cut back, 5 bases at V and 8 bases at J, with 18 bases in the middle. Germline values: CDR1 MNHEY, CDR2 SMNVEV (reference sequence). The CDR3 has 15 amino acids.

With respect to this clone: The DNA ends 3 residues before the CDR3 does, and the rest of the CDR3 is filled in from the germline J gene. The V and J genes are TRBV30 and TRBJ1-4; D gene ambiguous. CDR1 is GTSNPN, CDR2 SVGIG, per germline (reference sequence). This CDR3 is 16 amino acids long. Trimming removed 2 bases at V and 0 bases at J, with 13 bases between. This CDR3 is CAWSRTRPATNEKLFF. The covered CDR3 bases are TGTGCCTGGAGTCGGACTCGTCCCGCAACTAATGAAAAA. Full variable domain (outside the CDR3, taken from reference TRBV30 and TRBJ1-4): SQTIHQWPATLVQPVGSPLSLECTVEGTSNPNLYWYRQAAGRGLQLLFYSVGIGQISSEVPQNLSASRPQDRQFILSSKKLLLSDSGFYLCAWSRTRPATNEKLFFGSGTQLSVL.

Notes on this clone: The observed sequence ends 3 residues before the CDR3 terminus, with the missing tail filled in from the germline J gene. The V call is TRBV19, the J call TRBJ1-2; tentative D call: TRBD1 (5 bases). This CDR3 has 13 amino acids. The germline V gene encodes CDR1 LNHDA and CDR2 SQIVND (reference sequence). The DNA read from the CDR3 is TGTGCCAGTTCCCCGGGACTAGCCTACGAC. This translates into CASSPGLAYD. The entire CDR3 is CASSPGLAYDYTF. Full variable domain (missing parts from reference TRBV19 and TRBJ1-2): DGGITQSPKYLFRKEGQNVTLSCEQNLNHDAMYWYRQDPGQGLRLIYYSQIVNDFQKGDIAEGYSVSREKKESFPLTVTSAQKNPTAFYLCASSPGLAYDYTFGSGTRLTVV.

Concerning this clone: The read falls 3 residues short of the CDR3 end, and the missing part is taken from the germline J gene. This chain connects TRBV7-9 to TRBJ1-1; D ambiguous. V lost 1 base to trimming and J lost 0 bases, with 9 bases between them. The CDR3 is 15 amino acids. Germline lookup yields CDR1 SEHNR and CDR2 FQNEAQ (reference sequence). Incomplete CDR3 DNA: TGTGCCAGCAGCTTAGTCCCAGGTTTGAACACTGAA. Encoded protein: CASSLVPGLNTE. The full CDR3 protein is CASSLVPGLNTEAFF.

A note on this clone: The read terminates 3 residues before the CDR3 end, so the remaining end is supplied by the germline J gene. V usage is TRBV6-2 or TRBV6-3 and J usage is TRBJ2-5; 11 nucleotides align to TRBD1. Germline V gene data show CDR1 as MNHEY and CDR2 as SVGEGT. The CDR3 runs 14 residues. Trimming removed 6 bases from V and 4 bases from J; junction bases left unmatched: 4. The sequenced part of the CDR3 DNA is TGTGCCAGCAGCGCCGGGACAGGGGGAGAGACC. It translates to CASSAGTGGET. The complete CDR3 sequence is CASSAGTGGETQYF.

Remarks on this clone: The read finishes 3 residues shy of the CDR3 end, and the germline J gene is used to complete it. The chain is built from TRBV2 and TRBJ2-3, with TRBD1 matching 7 bases. This CDR3 is built from 16 residues. Germline V gives CDR1 SNHLY, CDR2 FYNNEI. The sequenced CDR3 bases are TGTGCCAGCAGTCGGACAGGACTGAATAGCAATCAGCCG. Protein product: CASSRTGLNSNQP. The whole CDR3 is CASSRTGLNSNQPQYF.

About this clone: The read is 3 residues too short to cover the CDR3 end, so that end is filled in from the germline J gene. The V call is TRBV18, the J call TRBJ2-7; D unclear. The CDR3 sequence is 13 residues long. V lost 0 bases and J 6 bases, leaving 9 bases between the germline ends. Germline V gene lookup returns CDR1 KGHSH and CDR2 LQKENI. CDR3 sequence: CASSPPSGFEQYF. The CDR3 bases that were read are TGTGCCAGCTCACCACCGTCCGGGTTCGAG.

Points on this clone: The read terminates 3 residues ahead of where the CDR3 ends, so the germline J gene completes it. J is TRBJ1-3 and V is TRBV4-2; the D is unclear. The CDR3 has 17 residues. Per germline, CDR1 LGHNA and CDR2 YNFKEQ. Trimming took 2 bases from V and 3 from J, leaving 17 bases between them. The CDR3 reads CASSQTPLGVGGNTIYF. The sequenced part of the CDR3 DNA is TGTGCCAGCAGCCAAACCCCCCTAGGAGTAGGTGGAAACACC.